This TCR beta chain emerged from a study of OX40 agonist ivuxolimab in advanced cancers. Study information: Partial responses were observed in three patients, of whom one had hepatocellular carcinoma and two had cutaneous melanoma.

The CDR3 has 14 amino acids. Looked up from germline, CDR1 is SGHRS and CDR2 is YFSETQ. The germline V and J ends were trimmed by 2 bases and 2 bases, with 11 bases remaining between them. It was autoimmune disease history or systemic immunosuppression that excluded patients. Libraries were prepared by immunoSEQ multiplex PCR; TCRdb keeps only in-frame clonotypes and omits some of them. The data show 130,000 or so clones, around 93% seen once. Sequencing was performed on CD4+ or CD8+ T cells sorted from blood, taken in a trial of the OX40 agonist ivuxolimab. The chain has TRBV5-1 and TRBJ2-7, with D perhaps TRBD2 (6 bases). The sequence was obtained from an adult with an advanced solid tumor such as melanoma, head and neck, liver or kidney cancer. In nucleotides, the CDR3 is TGCGCCAGCAGCTTTAGCGGATTTCCCTACGAGCAGTACTTC. Amino acid sequence: CASSFSGFPYEQYF. Full variable domain (rest looked up from reference TRBV5-1 and TRBJ2-7): KAGVTQTPRYLIKTRGQQVTLSCSPISGHRSVSWYQQTPGQGLQFLFEYFSETQRNKGNFPGRFSGRQFSNSRSEMNVSTLELGDSALYLCASSFSGFPYEQYFGPGTRLTVT.